The 5 T cell receptor beta chains reported below all come from one sample, sequenced in a study of identical twins' blood T cells. One entry per CDR3 protein, called by TCRdb with MiXCR from the 5' RACE reads. Here the sample spans about 370,000 distinct CDR3 sequences, roughly 30% being singletons. Material for sequencing was PBMCs. The receptors derive from a woman between 18 and 50 years old in good health.

In its sample, this clonotype was seen a few times. This chain joins TRBV4-2 and TRBJ2-3, with D maybe TRBD2 (6 bases). Per germline, CDR1 LGHNA and CDR2 YNFKEQ. The CDR3 covers 15 residues. Between the trimmed V and J ends, which lost 2 bases and 0 bases, there was a span of 9 bases. CDR3 in amino acids: CASSQSGVSTDTQYF. The CDR3 coding sequence is TGTGCCAGCAGCCAATCGGGGGTTAGCACAGATACGCAGTATTTT.

This clonotype appeared a few times. The V and J genes are TRBV20-1 and TRBJ1-1; D is possibly TRBD1 (5 bases). Trimming removed 2 bases at V and 6 bases at J, with 16 bases between. CDR1 DFQATT and CDR2 SNEGSKA come from the germline V gene (reference sequence). The CDR3 has 14 residues. The CDR3 DNA reads as TGCAGTGCTAGATATCATCAGGGTAGCGCTGAAGCTTTCTTT. Translated, it gives CSARYHQGSAEAFF.

The genes are TRBV20-1 and TRBJ1-1, with D possibly being TRBD1 (5 bases). From germline, CDR1 is DFQATT and CDR2 SNEGSKA (reference sequence). This CDR3 contains 13 residues. Trimming pared 0 bases from V and 10 bases from J, leaving 15 bases between. CDR3 nucleotides: TGCAGTGCTAGAGATGGCTTGACAGCGACAGCTTTCTTT. Its protein is CSARDGLTATAFF.

This clonotype was observed a single time. The chain combines TRBV20-1 with TRBJ1-4; no firm D call. Trimming left V 1 base short and J 5 bases short, with 8 bases between. Germline V gene sequence: CDR1 DFQATT, CDR2 SNEGSKA (reference sequence). The CDR3 is made up of 13 amino acids. The CDR3 protein is CSARVEGNEKLFF. CDR3 bases: TGCAGTGCTAGAGTCGAGGGCAATGAAAAACTGTTTTTT.

This clonotype was found a few times. The chain has TRBV20-1 and TRBJ1-1; 7 positions match TRBD1. The trim removed 6 bases at V and 2 bases at J, leaving 6 bases unmatched. CDR1 is DFQATT and CDR2 is SNEGSKA in the germline V gene (reference sequence). The CDR3 has 13 amino acids. CDR3 DNA sequence: TGCAGTGCGAAAGGACAGGCAAACACTGAAGCTTTCTTT. Amino acid sequence: CSAKGQANTEAFF.